This T cell receptor beta chain emerged from a study of shared clonotypes between healthy human individuals. Study results and caveats: Naive CD4 clonotypes overlapped across a handful of donors at about 5.3%. An anticipated effect of sequencing depth on clonotype sharing among donors was recognized.

Germline V CDR1 and CDR2: MNHEY, SVGAGI. Trimming pared 5 bases from V and 11 bases from J, leaving 10 bases between. CDR3 length equals 11 residues. For every subset, genomic DNA was evenly distributed across several immunoSEQ plates. This table comes from immunoSEQ multiplex PCR, and its TCRdb copy is limited to in-frame clones, with some not included. The sample lists a few hundred thousand clones, around 70% occurring once. Remarks on this clone: Its antigen is not known.

Sequencing was done on a sample of memory CD4+ T cells sorted from blood. Subset described: CD45RA-negative fraction. The chain joins TRBV6-5 to TRBJ1-5; D is ambiguous. The TCR sequence derives from a man in his thirties or forties in good health. The CDR3 DNA follows: TGTGCCAGCAGTCAAGGCGGGGCCCAGCATTTT. It specifies CASSQGGAQHF.